The source of this T cell receptor (beta chain) is a study of T-cell memory formation after mild COVID-19 (dated by TCRdb to 2020 to 2022). General notes on the study: TCR sequence clusters from the two donors were largely donor specific. In two donors, T-cell clones that expanded and contracted after mild COVID-19 were followed by sequencing TCRalpha and TCRbeta repertoires longitudinally. The cohort comprised two young, previously healthy adult volunteers, one female and one male. Overall results and qualifications from the work: Contracting CD4+ clones were found mainly in CM and EM memory subsets, while CD8+ clones were enriched in EMRA. Some responding clones were found in pre-infection memory, which suggests that pre-existing cross-reactive memory T cells took part in the SARS-CoV-2 response. The study covered only a couple of mild cases, and larger cohorts including severe cases with pre-infection samples were considered necessary. Balanced CD4/CD8 phenotypes were observed for clones contracting from day 15 to 85, whereas a bias towards CD4+ was observed for a second wave of clones expanding from day 15 to 37. SARS-CoV-2 specificity was not confirmed for the second-wave clones peaking on day 37.

Sequencing used an Illumina NovaSeq 6000. cDNA libraries for TCRalpha and TCRbeta were prepared by 5'RACE using constant-segment primers, with sample barcodes and unique molecular identifiers added. Trizol reagent was used to extract RNA from every sample. The libraries were amplified in two PCR steps, and the second step added a second sample barcode and Illumina TruSeq adapters. The libraries were sequenced on an Illumina NovaSeq using 2 x 150 bp paired-end reads. The original methods were these. Demultiplexing of reads and collapsing into UMI-guided consensus sequences were performed with migec v1.2.7. With mixcr v2.1.11, UMI consensuses were aligned to TRA and TRB V and J templates and assembled into clonotypes. A clonotype was counted as expanded or contracted only when both edgeR and NoisET called the clonotype significant, with the noise models trained on biological replicates. For edgeR calls, the cutoffs were a false discovery rate-adjusted p below 0.01 and a log2 fold-change threshold of 1. As an exploratory analysis of dynamics, PCA with hierarchical clustering was applied to max-normalized trajectories of the 1000 most abundant clonotypes. Separately sequenced CD4+ and CD8+ repertoires were used to assign the CD4 or CD8 phenotype of responding clones. TCRdb trimmed public reads at Q25 via fastp, called clones via MiXCR and kept in-frame beta chains. Identical CDR3 protein sequences are pooled into one entry, listed with their most common genes and DNA. Here the V and J calls rest on TCRdb's processing, not on the authors' analysis. The sample has fewer than 650,000 distinct CDR3 sequences on record, roughly 22% of them singletons. Roughly 8.1% of the sample is in the top ten clones.

This clonotype was recorded a few times. Its antigen specificity is not known. The record has no base qualities; no much larger clone is one base away. Ficoll-Paque density gradient centrifugation was the method used to isolate PBMCs. The germline V gene gives CDR1 as MNHEY and CDR2 as SVGAGI. V and J are truncated by 6 bases and 4 bases respectively, leaving an intervening sequence of 18 bases. From cysteine to phenylalanine, the CDR3 is 15 amino acids long. Just the 45-base CDR3 DNA is kept, in frame starting at base 1. The rearrangement joined TRBV6-5 to TRBJ1-1; no confident D gene assignment can be made. Specimen: PBMCs or a T cell subset sorted from them (not recorded which). The clonotype comes from an adult woman who had mild COVID-19 (a few samples of this study predate the infection). The sample titles of this study are shuffled in the database, so cell type and time point are left out; the donor was told from shared clones. The CDR3 region has the sequence CASSPPGLVSTEAFF. The DNA sequence reads TGTGCCAGCAGCCCACCCGGGCTGGTTAGCACTGAAGCTTTCTTT.